The sequence of this TCR beta chain was determined in a study of shared clonotypes between healthy human individuals. The naive CD8 fraction comprised CD45RO-negative cells positively selected for CCR7 and excluded terminally differentiated effector memory CD45RA+ cells. Sequencing was performed with immunoSEQ multiplex PCR; in TCRdb, only in-frame clones are kept and a portion is missing. The sample has hundreds of thousands of clones, approximately 96% seen once. Germline V CDR1 and CDR2: SGHNT, YYREEE (reference sequence). This CDR3 has 15 residues. V lost 0 bases, J lost 3 bases, and 6 bases stayed unmatched.

The specimen was naive CD8+ T cells sorted from blood. The TCR comes from a woman in her 30s in good health. The chain is built from TRBV5-4 and TRBJ2-7, with 7 bases aligning to TRBD2. CDR3 sequence reads: CASSLGAGLYYEQYF. The CDR3 DNA follows: TGTGCCAGCAGCTTGGGAGCGGGACTGTACTACGAGCAGTACTTC. Based on the CDR3 plus reference TRBV5-4 and TRBJ2-7, the full variable domain is ETGVTQSPTHLIKTRGQQVTLRCSSQSGHNTVSWYQQALGQGPQFIFQYYREEENGRGNFPPRFSGLQFPNYSSELNVNALELDDSALYLCASSLGAGLYYEQYFGPGTRLTVT.